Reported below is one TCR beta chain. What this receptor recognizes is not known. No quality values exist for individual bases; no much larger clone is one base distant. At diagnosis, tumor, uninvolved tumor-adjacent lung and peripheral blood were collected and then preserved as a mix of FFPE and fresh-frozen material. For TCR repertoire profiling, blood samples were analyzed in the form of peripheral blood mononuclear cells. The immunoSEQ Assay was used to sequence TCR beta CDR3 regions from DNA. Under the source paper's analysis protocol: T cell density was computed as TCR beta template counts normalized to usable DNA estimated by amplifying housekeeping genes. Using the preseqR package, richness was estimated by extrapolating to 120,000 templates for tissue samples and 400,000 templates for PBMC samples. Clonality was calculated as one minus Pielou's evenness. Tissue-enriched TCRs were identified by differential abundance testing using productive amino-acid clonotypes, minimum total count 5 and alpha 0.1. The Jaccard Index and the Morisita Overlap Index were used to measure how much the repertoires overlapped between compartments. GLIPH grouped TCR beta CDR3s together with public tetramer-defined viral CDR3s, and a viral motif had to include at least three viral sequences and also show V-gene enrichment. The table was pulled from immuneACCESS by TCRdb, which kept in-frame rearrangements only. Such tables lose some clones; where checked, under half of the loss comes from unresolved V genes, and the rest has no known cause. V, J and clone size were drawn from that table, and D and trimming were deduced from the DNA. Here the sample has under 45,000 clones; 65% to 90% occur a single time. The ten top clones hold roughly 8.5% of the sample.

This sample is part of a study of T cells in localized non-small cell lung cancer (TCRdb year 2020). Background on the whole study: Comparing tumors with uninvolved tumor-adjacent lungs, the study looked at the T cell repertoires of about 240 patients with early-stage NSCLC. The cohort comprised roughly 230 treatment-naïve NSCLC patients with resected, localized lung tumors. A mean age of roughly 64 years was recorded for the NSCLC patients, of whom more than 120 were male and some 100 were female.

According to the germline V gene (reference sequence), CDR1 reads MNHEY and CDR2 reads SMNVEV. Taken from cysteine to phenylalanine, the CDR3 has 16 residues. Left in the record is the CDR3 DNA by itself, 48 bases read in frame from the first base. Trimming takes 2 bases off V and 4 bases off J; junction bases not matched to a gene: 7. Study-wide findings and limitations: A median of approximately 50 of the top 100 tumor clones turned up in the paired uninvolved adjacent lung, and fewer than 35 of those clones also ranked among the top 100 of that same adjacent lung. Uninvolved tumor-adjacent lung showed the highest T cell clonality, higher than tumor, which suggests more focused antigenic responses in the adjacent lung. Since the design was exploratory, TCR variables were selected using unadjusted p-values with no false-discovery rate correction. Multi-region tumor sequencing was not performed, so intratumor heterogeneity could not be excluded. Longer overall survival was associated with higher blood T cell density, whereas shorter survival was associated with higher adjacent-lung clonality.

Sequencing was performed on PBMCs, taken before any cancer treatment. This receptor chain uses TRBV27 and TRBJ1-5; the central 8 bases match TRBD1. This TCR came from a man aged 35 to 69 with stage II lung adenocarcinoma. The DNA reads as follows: TGTGCCAGCAGTTTAGGGGGGACAGGAAATAATCAGCCCCAGCATTTT. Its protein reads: CASSLGGTGNNQPQHF.